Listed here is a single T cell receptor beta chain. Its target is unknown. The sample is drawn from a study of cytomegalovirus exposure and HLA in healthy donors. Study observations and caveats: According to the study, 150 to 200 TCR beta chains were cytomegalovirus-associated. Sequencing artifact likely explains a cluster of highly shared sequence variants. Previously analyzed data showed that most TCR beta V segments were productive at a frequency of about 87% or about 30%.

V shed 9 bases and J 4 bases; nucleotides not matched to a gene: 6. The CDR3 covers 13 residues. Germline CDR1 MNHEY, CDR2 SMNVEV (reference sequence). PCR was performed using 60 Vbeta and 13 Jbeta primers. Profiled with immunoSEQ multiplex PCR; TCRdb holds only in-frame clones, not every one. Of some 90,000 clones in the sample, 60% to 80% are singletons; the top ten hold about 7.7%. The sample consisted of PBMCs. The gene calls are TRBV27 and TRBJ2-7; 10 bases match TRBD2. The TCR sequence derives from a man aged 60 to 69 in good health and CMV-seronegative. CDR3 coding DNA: TGTGCCAGAGGCCCTAGCGGGAGTTACGAGCAGTACTTC. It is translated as CARGPSGSYEQYF.